The 14 T cell receptor beta chains reported below all come from one sample, sequenced in a study of PD-L1 blockade in urothelial cancer. The time point is: peripheral blood 6 weeks after treatment start. Assay: immunoSEQ multiplex PCR; the TCRdb copy retains only in-frame clones and omits some. The repertoire has 80,000 to 95,000 clones, roughly 80% of them found once; the top ten carry around 8.1%. Sequences were derived from PBMCs, sampled around atezolizumab (anti-PD-L1) treatment. All receptors come from a man aged 65 to 79 with urothelial cancer.

The CDR3 sequence is CASSYWQGFQPQHF. The CDR3 DNA reads as TGTGCCAGCAGTTATTGGCAGGGGTTTCAGCCCCAGCATTTT. This chain connects TRBV6-6 to TRBJ1-5, with D perhaps TRBD1 (6 bases). Germline V gene lookup returns CDR1 MNHNY and CDR2 SVGAGI (reference sequence). Trimming shortened V by 3 bases and J by 6 bases, and 12 bases separated the two germline ends. This CDR3 is built from 14 residues.

The chain uses TRBV9 and TRBJ2-3; 8 positions agree with TRBD2. CDR3 size: 17 residues. Germline loops: CDR1 SGDLS, CDR2 YYNGEE. V gave up 0 bases and J gave up 0 bases; unmatched junction bases: 6. The CDR3 loop is CASSVEFRGGSTDTQYF. As DNA, the CDR3 is TGTGCCAGCAGCGTAGAGTTTCGGGGGGGAAGCACAGATACGCAGTATTTT.

This clone was detected only a few times. V and J are TRBV11-3 and TRBJ1-1; D might be TRBD1 (5 bases). Germline CDR1 SGHNT, CDR2 YENEEA. Trimming shortened V by 1 base and J by 2 bases, and 11 bases separated the two germline ends. CDR3 length: 15 amino acids. The CDR3 DNA sequence: TGTGCCAGCAGCTTAGCGGCTACAGGAAACACTGAAGCTTTCTTT. Translated, it gives CASSLAATGNTEAFF.

The chain combines TRBV5-1 with TRBJ1-2; TRBD1 matches at 8 bases. This CDR3 is built from 13 residues. Trimming removed 3 bases from V and 8 bases from J; junction bases left unmatched: 6. Germline V lookup: CDR1 SGHRS, CDR2 YFSETQ. The DNA for the CDR3 is TGCGCCAGCAGCTCCGGGACAGGAATCGGCTACACCTTC. The encoded protein is CASSSGTGIGYTF.

The CDR3 bases are TGTGCCAGCAGCTTATATACAGGGGGCGAGGAGACCCAGTACTTC. Amino acid sequence: CASSLYTGGEETQYF. This sequence joins TRBV5-5 and TRBJ2-5; 9 nucleotides agree with TRBD1. The CDR3 consists of 15 residues. The V segment lost 2 bases and the J segment 5 bases; nucleotides outside the gene matches: 7. In germline, CDR1 is SGHKS, CDR2 YYEKEE (reference sequence).

The V and J genes are TRBV5-1 and TRBJ2-5, with TRBD2 matching over 11 bases. The CDR3 loop spans 15 amino acids. Losses at the gene ends were 4 bases for V and 2 bases for J; bases not matched to a gene: 4. Germline values: CDR1 SGHRS, CDR2 YFSETQ. The CDR3 DNA is TGCGCCAGCAGCGGGGTAGCGGGGGGGCAAGAGACCCAGTACTTC. Its protein is CASSGVAGGQETQYF.

The V gene is TRBV7-9, the J gene TRBJ1-4, with D unresolved. Germline V gene lookup returns CDR1 SEHNR and CDR2 FQNEAQ (reference sequence). CDR3 length: 16 amino acids. The V gene lost 5 bases and the J gene lost 3 bases, with 16 bases spanning the gap. CDR3 bases: TGTGCCAGCAGCCACCGTAACGTGGGAGCTAATGAAAAACTGTTTTTT. Amino acid sequence: CASSHRNVGANEKLFF.

The table lists this clone with a few counts. The chain uses TRBV19 and TRBJ2-7, with 7 nucleotides matching TRBD1. The junction had 1 base not matched to a gene; V was cut back by 5 bases and J by 3 bases. CDR1 and CDR2 from the germline V gene are LNHDA and SQIVND (reference sequence). The CDR3 covers 12 residues. CDR3 residues: CASSGTDYEQYF. CDR3 nucleotides: TGTGCCAGTAGTGGGACAGACTACGAGCAGTACTTC. Full variable domain (missing parts from reference TRBV19 and TRBJ2-7): DGGITQSPKYLFRKEGQNVTLSCEQNLNHDAMYWYRQDPGQGLRLIYYSQIVNDFQKGDIAEGYSVSREKKESFPLTVTSAQKNPTAFYLCASSGTDYEQYFGPGTRLTVT.

V and J are TRBV5-1 and TRBJ2-3; 8 bases fit TRBD1. The CDR3 is 15 residues long. The trim removed 3 bases at V and 5 bases at J, leaving 8 bases unmatched. Germline loops: CDR1 SGHRS, CDR2 YFSETQ. CDR3 DNA sequence: TGCGCCAGCAGCTCACAGGGGGATCGTGGAGATACGCAGTATTTT. Amino acid sequence: CASSSQGDRGDTQYF.

This chain connects TRBV4-1 to TRBJ1-5, with 7 bases fitting TRBD1. The ends lost 4 bases at V and 4 bases at J; junction bases unmatched: 7. The length of the CDR3 is 15 residues. The germline gives CDR1 MGHRA, CDR2 YSYEKL. In DNA form, the CDR3 reads TGCGCCAGCAGCCGCACAGGGGCGAGAAATCAGCCCCAGCATTTT. This sequence encodes CASSRTGARNQPQHF.

The chain has TRBV7-3 and TRBJ2-1; 10 bases match TRBD1. Germline V gene sequence: CDR1 SGHTA, CDR2 FQGTGA. Trimming cost V 5 bases and J 5 bases; bases outside gene matches: 9. The CDR3 extends over 16 amino acids. The CDR3, as DNA: TGTGCCAGCAGCCCGCACGGGGACAGGGGCGACAATGAGCAGTTCTTC. It specifies CASSPHGDRGDNEQFF.

The chain uses TRBV11-3 and TRBJ2-2; 9 positions agree with TRBD2. V shed 5 bases and J 6 bases; nucleotides not matched to a gene: 16. Germline CDR1 is SGHNT and CDR2 is YENEEA. CDR3 length: 18 residues. CDR3 nucleotides: TGTGCCAGCAGCGCGGCGGGGTCTAGCGGGATTCGGGCCGGGGAGCTGTTTTTT. This codes for CASSAAGSSGIRAGELFF.

This clone was observed a handful of times. The rearrangement joins TRBV2 to TRBJ1-2; 9 bases are a match to TRBD1. Per germline, CDR1 SNHLY and CDR2 FYNNEI. Trimming cost V 6 bases and J 5 bases; bases outside gene matches: 10. The length of the CDR3 is 15 residues. CDR3 coding DNA: TGTGCCAGCAGCTTAAAGACAGGGGGTGCATATGGCTACACCTTC. Its protein product is CASSLKTGGAYGYTF.

V usage is TRBV4-3 and J usage is TRBJ1-2; 8 bases agree with TRBD1. V was clipped by 0 bases and J by 2 bases; unmatched bases: 11. This CDR3 has 18 residues. Germline V gene lookup returns CDR1 LGHNA and CDR2 YSLEER. The CDR3 spells CASSQESKPAGGNYGYTF. The CDR3 coding sequence is TGCGCCAGCAGCCAAGAAAGCAAGCCGGCAGGGGGCAACTATGGCTACACCTTC.